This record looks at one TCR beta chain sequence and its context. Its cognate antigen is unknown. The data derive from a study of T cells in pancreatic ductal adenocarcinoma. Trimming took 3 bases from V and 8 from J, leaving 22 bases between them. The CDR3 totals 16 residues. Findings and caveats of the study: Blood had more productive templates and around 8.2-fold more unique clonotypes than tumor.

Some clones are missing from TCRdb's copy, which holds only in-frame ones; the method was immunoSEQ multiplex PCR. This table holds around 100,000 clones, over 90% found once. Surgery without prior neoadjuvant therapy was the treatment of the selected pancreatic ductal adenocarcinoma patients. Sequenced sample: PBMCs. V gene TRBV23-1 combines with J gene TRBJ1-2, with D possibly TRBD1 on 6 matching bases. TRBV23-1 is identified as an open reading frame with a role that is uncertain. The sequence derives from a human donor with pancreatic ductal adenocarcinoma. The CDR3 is CASSHSPRQAKEGYTF. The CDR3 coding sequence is TGCGCCAGCAGTCACTCCCCTCGACAGGCGAAGGAGGGCTACACCTTC.